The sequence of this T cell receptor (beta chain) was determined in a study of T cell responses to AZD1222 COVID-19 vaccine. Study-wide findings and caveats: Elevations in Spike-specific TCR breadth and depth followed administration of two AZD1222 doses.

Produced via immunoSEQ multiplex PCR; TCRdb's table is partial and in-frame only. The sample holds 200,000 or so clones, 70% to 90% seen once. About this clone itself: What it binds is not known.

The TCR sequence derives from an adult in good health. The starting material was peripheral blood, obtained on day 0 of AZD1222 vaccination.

The CDR3 loop reads CASSPGQGVRYETQYF. As DNA, the CDR3 is TGCGCCAGCAGCCCGGGACAGGGGGTTCGGTATGAGACCCAGTACTTC. The chain joins TRBV5-1 to TRBJ2-5; 11 bases align to TRBD1. This CDR3 region has 16 residues. The V and J ends lost 4 bases and 5 bases, in that order; junction bases with no gene match: 10. Germline CDR1 SGHRS, CDR2 YFSETQ.